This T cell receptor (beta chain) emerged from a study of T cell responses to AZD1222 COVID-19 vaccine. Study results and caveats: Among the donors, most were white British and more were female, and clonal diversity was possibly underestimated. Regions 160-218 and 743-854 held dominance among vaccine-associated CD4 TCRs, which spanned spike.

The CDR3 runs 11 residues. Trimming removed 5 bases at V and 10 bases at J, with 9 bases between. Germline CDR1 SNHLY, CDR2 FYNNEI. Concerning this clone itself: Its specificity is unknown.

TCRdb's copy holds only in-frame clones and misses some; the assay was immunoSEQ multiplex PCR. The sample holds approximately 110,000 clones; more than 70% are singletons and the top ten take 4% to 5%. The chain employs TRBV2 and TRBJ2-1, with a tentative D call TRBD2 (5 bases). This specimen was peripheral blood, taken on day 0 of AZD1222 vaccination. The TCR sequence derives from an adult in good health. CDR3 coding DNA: TGTGCCAGCAGTCTCCAGCGGGAGCAGTTCTTC. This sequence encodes CASSLQREQFF. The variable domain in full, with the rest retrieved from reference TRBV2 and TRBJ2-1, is EPEVTQTPSHQVTQMGQEVILRCVPISNHLYFYWYRQILGQKVEFLVSFYNNEISEKSEIFDDQFSVERPDGSNFTLKIRSTKLEDSAMYFCASSLQREQFFGPGTRLTVL.